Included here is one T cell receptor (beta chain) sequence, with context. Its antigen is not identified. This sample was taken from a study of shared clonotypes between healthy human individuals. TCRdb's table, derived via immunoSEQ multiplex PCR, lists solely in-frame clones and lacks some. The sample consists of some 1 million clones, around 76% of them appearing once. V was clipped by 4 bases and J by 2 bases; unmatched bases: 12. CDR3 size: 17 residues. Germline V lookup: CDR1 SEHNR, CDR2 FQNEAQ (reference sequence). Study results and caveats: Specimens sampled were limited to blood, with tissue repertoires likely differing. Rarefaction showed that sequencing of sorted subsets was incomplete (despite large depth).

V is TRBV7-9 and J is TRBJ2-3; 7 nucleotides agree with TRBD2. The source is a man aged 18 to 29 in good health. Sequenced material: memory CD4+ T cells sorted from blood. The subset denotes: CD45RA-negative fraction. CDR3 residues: CASSSDHGGLLTDTQYF. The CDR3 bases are TGTGCCAGCAGCTCAGACCACGGGGGGTTACTCACAGATACGCAGTATTTT.